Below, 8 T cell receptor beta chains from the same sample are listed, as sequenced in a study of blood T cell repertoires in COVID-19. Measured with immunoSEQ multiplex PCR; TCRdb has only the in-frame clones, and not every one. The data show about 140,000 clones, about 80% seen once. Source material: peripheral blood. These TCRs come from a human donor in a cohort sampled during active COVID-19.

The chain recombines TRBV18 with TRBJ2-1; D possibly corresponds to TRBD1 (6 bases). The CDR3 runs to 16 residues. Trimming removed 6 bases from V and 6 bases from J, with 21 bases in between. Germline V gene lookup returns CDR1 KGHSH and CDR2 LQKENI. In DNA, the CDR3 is TGTGCCAGCTCTAATCAAGGGGGTTGGGGACCCAATGAGCAGTTCTTC. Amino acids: CASSNQGGWGPNEQFF.

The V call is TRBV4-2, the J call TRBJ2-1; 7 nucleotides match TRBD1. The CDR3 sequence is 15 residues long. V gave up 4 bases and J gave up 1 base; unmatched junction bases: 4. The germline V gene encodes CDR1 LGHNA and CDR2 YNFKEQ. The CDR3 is CASSRDRRSYNEQFF. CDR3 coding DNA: TGTGCCAGCAGCCGGGACAGACGTTCCTACAATGAGCAGTTCTTC.

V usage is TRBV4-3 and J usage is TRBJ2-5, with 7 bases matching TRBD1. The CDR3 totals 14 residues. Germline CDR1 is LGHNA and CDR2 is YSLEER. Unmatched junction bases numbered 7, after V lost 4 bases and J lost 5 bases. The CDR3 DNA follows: TGCGCCAGCAGCCGGACAGGTTTGGGGGAGACCCAGTACTTC. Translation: CASSRTGLGETQYF.

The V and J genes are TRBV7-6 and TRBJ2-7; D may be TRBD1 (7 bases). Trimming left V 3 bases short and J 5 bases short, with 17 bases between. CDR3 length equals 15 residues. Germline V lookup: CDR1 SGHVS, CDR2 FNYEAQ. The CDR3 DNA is TGTGCCAGCAGCTTGATGGCAGGGGGGTTCAACGAGCAGTACTTC. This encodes CASSLMAGGFNEQYF.

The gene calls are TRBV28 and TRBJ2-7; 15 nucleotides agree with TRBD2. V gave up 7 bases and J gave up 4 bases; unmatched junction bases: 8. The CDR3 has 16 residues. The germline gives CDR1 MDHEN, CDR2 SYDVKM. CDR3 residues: CASTPPGLAGGYEQYF. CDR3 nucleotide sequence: TGTGCCAGCACTCCCCCCGGACTAGCGGGAGGGTACGAGCAGTACTTC.

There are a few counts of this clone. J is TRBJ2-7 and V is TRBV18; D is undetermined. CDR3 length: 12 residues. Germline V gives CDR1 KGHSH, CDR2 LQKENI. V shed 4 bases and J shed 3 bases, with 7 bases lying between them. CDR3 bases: TGTGCCAGCTCACGCGCCAACTACGAGCAGTACTTC. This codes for CASSRANYEQYF.

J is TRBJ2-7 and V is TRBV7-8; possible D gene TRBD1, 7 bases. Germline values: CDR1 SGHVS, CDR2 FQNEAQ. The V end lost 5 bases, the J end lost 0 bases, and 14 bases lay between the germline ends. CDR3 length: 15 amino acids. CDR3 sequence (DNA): TGTGCCAGCAGCCCTGGACAGGACTACTCCTACGAGCAGTACTTC. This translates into CASSPGQDYSYEQYF.

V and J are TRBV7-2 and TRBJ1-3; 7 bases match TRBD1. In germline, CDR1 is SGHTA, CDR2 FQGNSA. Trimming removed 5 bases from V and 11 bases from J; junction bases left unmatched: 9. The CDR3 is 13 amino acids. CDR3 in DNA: TGTGCCAGCAGCCTAGGGACAGTACGCGCCATATATTTT. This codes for CASSLGTVRAIYF.